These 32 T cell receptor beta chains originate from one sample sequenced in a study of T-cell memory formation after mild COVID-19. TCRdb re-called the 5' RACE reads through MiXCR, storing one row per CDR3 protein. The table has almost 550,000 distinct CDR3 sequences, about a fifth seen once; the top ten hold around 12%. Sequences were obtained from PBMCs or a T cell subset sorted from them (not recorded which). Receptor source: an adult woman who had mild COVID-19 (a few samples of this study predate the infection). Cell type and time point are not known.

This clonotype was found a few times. CDR3 nucleotide sequence: TGCAGTGCTGGGGGTGCGGGGACAGGGGAAGCTTTCTTT. Translating gives CSAGGAGTGEAFF. The rearrangement joins TRBV20-1 to TRBJ1-1; TRBD1 matches 9 bases. The J segment lost 8 bases and the V segment lost 5 bases, leaving 9 bases of the junction unmatched. The V gene's germline CDR1 is DFQATT and CDR2 SNEGSKA (reference sequence). The CDR3 is made up of 13 amino acids.

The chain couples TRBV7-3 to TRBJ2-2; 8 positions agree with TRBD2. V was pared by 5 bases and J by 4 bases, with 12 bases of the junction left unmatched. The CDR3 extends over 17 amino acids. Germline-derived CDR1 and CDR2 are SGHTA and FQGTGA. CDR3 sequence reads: CASSTRGAGVTTGELFF. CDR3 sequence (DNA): TGTGCCAGCAGCACCCGCGGAGCGGGGGTGACCACCGGGGAGCTGTTTTTT.

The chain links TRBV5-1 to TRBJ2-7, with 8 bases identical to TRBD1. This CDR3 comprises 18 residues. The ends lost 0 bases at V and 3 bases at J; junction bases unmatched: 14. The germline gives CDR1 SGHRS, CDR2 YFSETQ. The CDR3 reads CASSLGARQGYFNYEQYF. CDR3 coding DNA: TGCGCCAGCAGCTTGGGGGCCCGACAGGGGTATTTCAACTACGAGCAGTACTTC.

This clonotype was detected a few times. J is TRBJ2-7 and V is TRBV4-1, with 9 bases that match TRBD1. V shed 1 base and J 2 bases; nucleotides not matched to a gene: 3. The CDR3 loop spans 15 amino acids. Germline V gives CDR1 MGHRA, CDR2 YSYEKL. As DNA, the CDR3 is TGCGCCAGCAGCCAAGGACAGGGGGGGACCTACGAGCAGTACTTC. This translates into CASSQGQGGTYEQYF.

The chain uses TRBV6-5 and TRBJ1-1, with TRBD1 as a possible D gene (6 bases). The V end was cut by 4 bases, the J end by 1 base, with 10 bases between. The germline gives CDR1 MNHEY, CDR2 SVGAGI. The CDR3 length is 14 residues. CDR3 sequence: CASSWDTQNTEAFF. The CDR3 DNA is TGTGCCAGCAGTTGGGACACCCAGAACACTGAAGCTTTCTTT.

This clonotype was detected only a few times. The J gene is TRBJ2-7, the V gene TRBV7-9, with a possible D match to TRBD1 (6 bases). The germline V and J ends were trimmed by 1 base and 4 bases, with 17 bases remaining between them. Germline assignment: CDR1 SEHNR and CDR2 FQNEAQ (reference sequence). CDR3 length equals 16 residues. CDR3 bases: TGTGCCAGCAGCTTAGGATTCTTGGACAGTAAGTACGAGCAGTACTTC. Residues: CASSLGFLDSKYEQYF.

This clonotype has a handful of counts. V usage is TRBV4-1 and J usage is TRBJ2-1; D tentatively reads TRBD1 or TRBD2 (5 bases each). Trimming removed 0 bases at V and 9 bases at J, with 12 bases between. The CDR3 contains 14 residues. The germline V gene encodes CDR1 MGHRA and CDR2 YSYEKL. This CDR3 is CASSQEGAGGEQFF. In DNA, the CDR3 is TGCGCCAGCAGCCAAGAAGGGGCGGGCGGTGAGCAGTTCTTC.

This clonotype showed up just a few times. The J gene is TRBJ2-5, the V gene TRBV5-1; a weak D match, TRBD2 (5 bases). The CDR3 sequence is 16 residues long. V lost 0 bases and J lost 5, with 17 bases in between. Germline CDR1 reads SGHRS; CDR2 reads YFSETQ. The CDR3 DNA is TGCGCCAGCAGCTTGGAGGAAGCGGCGAACGGGGAGACCCAGTACTTC. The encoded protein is CASSLEEAANGETQYF.

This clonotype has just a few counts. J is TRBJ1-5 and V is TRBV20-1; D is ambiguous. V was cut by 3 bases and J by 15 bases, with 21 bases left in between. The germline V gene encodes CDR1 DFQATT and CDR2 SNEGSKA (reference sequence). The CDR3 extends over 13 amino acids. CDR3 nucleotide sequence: TGCAGTGCTAGTTCGGTAGGCGGCCATATCTCGCATTTT. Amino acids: CSASSVGGHISHF.

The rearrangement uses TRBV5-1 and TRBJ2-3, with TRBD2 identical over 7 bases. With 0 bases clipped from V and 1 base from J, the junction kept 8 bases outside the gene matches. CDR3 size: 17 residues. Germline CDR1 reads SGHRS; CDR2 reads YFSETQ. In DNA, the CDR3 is TGCGCCAGCAGCTTGGCAAGGGAGGGACTCCGCACAGATACGCAGTATTTT. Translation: CASSLAREGLRTDTQYF.

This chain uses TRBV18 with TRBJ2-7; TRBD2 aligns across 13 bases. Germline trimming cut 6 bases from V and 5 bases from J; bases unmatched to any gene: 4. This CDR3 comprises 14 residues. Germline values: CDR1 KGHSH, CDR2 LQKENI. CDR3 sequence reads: CASSRTSGSDEQYF. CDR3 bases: TGTGCCAGCTCCCGGACTAGCGGGAGTGACGAGCAGTACTTC.

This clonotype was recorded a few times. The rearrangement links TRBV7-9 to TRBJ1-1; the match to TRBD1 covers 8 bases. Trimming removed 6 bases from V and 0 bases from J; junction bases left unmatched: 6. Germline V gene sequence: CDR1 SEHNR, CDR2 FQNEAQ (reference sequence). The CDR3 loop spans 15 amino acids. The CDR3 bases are TGTGCCAGCAGGGGAACGGACAGGGTGAACACTGAAGCTTTCTTT. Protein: CASRGTDRVNTEAFF.

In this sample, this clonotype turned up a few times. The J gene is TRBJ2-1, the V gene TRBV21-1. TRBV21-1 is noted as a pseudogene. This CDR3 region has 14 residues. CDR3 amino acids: CATQVWGPDNEQFF. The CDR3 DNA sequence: TGTGCCACCCAGGTGTGGGGGCCCGACAATGAGCAGTTCTTC.

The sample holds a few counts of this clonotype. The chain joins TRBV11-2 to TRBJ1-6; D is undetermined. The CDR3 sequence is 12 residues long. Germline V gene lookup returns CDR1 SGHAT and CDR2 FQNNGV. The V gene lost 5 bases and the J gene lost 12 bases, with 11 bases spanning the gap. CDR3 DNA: TGTGCCAGCAGCCGAGAGAAGTTACCCCTCCACTTT. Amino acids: CASSREKLPLHF.

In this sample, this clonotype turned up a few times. The CDR3 nucleotides are TGTGCCACCAGTGACCGGACAGGGAGTACCTACAATGAGCAGTTCTTC. It codes for CATSDRTGSTYNEQFF. The gene calls are TRBV24-1 and TRBJ2-1; 8 bases match TRBD1. CDR3 size: 16 residues. After removal of 4 bases from V and 2 bases from J, the junction contained 6 bases not matched to a gene. The germline gives CDR1 KGHDR, CDR2 SFDVKD.

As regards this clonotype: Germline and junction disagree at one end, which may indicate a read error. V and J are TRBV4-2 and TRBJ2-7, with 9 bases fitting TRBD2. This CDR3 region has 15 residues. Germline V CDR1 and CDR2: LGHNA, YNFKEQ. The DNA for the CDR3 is TGTGACAGCAGCCAAGATATAGCGGGGGTCGGCGAGCAGTACTTC. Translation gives CDSSQDIAGVGEQYF.

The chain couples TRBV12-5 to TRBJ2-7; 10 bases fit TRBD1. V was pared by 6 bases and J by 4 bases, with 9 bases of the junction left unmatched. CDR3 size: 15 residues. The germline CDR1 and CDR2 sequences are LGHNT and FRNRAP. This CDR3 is CASGYPGQGTYEQYF. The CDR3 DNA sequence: TGTGCTAGTGGCTACCCGGGACAGGGGACTTACGAGCAGTACTTC.

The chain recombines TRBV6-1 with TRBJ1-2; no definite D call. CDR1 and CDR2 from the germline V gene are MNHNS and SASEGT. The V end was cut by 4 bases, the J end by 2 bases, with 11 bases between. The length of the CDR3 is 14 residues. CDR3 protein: CASSGAQTNYGYTF. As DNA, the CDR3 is TGTGCCAGCAGTGGGGCACAGACCAACTATGGCTACACCTTC.

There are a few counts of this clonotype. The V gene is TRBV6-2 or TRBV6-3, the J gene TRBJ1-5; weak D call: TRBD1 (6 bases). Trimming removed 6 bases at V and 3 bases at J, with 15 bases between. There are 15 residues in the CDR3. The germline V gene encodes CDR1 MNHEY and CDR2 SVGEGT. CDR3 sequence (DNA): TGTGCCAGCAGCTCGGGAGGGGGGTACAATCAGCCCCAGCATTTT. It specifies CASSSGGGYNQPQHF.

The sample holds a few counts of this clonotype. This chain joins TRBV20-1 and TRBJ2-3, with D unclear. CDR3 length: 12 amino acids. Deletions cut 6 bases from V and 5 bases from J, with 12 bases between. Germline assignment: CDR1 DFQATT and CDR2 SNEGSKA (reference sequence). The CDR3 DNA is TGCAGTGCAAGACCCTGGGGAGATACGCAGTATTTT. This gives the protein CSARPWGDTQYF.

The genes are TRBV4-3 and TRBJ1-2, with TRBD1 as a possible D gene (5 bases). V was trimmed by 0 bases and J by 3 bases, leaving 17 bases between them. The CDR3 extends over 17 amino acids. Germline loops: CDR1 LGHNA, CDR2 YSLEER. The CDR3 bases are TGCGCCAGCAGCCAAGAGATAGGGACCCTGCCCTACTATGGCTACACCTTC. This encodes CASSQEIGTLPYYGYTF.

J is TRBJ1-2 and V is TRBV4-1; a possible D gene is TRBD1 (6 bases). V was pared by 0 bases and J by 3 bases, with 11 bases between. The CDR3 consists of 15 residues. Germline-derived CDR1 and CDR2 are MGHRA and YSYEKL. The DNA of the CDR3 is TGCGCCAGCAGCCAAGAAGGAAGGGGGTACTATGGCTACACCTTC. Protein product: CASSQEGRGYYGYTF.

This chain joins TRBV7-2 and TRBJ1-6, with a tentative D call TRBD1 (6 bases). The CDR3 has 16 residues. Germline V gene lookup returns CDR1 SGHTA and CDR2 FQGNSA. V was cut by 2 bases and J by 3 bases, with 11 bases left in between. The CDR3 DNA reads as TGTGCCAGCAGCTTAATGGGGGGCGTCTATAATTCACCCCTCCACTTT. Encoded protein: CASSLMGGVYNSPLHF.

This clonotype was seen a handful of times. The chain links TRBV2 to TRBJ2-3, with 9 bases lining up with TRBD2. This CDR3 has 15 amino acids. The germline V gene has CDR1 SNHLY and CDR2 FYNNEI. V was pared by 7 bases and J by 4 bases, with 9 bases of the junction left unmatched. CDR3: CASILAGVGADTQYF. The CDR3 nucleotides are TGTGCCAGCATTTTAGCGGGAGTTGGGGCAGATACGCAGTATTTT.

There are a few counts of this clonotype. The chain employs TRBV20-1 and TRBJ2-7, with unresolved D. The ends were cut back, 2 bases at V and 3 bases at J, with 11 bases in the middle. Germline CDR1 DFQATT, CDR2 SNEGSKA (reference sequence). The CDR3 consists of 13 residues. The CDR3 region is CSARSRAHYEQYF. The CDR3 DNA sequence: TGCAGTGCTAGAAGCCGGGCCCACTACGAGCAGTACTTC.

The CDR3 region has the DNA TGTGCCAGCAGCGCGACTAGCGGGTCCCACAATGAGCAGTTCTTC. Translating gives CASSATSGSHNEQFF. The chain has TRBV9 and TRBJ2-1, with 10 bases fitting TRBD2. Per the germline V gene, CDR1 is SGDLS and CDR2 is YYNGEE. V lost 3 bases, J lost 5 bases, and 5 bases stayed unmatched. The CDR3 has 15 residues. Full variable domain (missing parts from reference TRBV9 and TRBJ2-1): DSGVTQTPKHLITATGQRVTLRCSPRSGDLSVYWYQQSLDQGLQFLIQYYNGEERAKGNILERFSAQQFPDLHSELNLSSLELGDSALYFCASSATSGSHNEQFFGPGTRLTVL.

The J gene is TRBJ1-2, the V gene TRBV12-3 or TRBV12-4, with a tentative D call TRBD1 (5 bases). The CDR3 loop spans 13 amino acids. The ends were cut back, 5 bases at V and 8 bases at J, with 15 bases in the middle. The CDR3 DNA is TGTGCCAGCAGTCCGGGGCCTACCAGGGGCTACACCTTC. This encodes CASSPGPTRGYTF.

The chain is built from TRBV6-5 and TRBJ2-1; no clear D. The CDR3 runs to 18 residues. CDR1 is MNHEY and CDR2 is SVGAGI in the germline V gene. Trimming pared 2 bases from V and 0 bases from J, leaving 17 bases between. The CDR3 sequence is CASSYTEPVGSSYNEQFF. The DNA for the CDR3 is TGTGCCAGCAGTTACACCGAGCCCGTGGGGTCCTCCTACAATGAGCAGTTCTTC.

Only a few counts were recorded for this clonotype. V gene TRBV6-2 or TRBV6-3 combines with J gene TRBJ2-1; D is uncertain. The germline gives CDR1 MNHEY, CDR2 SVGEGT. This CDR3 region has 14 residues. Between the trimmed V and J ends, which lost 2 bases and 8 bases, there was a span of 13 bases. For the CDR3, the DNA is TGTGCCAGCAGTTACGATAGTCTAAGGGATGAGCAGTTCTTC. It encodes CASSYDSLRDEQFF.

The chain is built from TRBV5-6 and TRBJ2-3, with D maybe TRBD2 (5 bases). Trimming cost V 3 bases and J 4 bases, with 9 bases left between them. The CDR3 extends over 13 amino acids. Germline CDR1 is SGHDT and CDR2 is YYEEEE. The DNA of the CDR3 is TGTGCCAGCAGCTCGTACGGGGCAGATACGCAGTATTTT. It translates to CASSSYGADTQYF.

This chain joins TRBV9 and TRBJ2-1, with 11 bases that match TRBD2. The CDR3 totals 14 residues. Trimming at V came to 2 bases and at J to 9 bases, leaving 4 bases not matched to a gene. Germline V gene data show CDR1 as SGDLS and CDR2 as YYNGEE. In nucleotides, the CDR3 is TGTGCCAGCAGCGTCACTAGCGGGAGATCTGAGCAGTTCTTC. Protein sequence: CASSVTSGRSEQFF. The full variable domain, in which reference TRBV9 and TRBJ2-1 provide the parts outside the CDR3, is DSGVTQTPKHLITATGQRVTLRCSPRSGDLSVYWYQQSLDQGLQFLIQYYNGEERAKGNILERFSAQQFPDLHSELNLSSLELGDSALYFCASSVTSGRSEQFFGPGTRLTVL.

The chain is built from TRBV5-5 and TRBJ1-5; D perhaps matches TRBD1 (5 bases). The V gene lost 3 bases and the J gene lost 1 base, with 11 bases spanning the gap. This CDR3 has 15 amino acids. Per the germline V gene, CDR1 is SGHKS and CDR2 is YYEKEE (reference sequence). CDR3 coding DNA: TGTGCCAGCAGCTCCCATAGGGGAAGCAATCAGCCCCAGCATTTT. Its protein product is CASSSHRGSNQPQHF.